Listed below are T cell receptor beta chains from one sample, sequenced in a study of shared clonotypes between healthy human individuals. Generated by immunoSEQ multiplex PCR, the TCRdb table keeps only in-frame clones and is missing some. The table lists hundreds of thousands of clones, 96% of them singletons. The sample consisted of naive CD8+ T cells sorted from blood. The receptors originated from a man aged 25 to 40 in good health. Each CDR3 is given with its conserved first and last residue. D genes are given only for firm matches. Not every row has a clone size; where given, it reads once, few, many or a size class.

>NA|14|NA|TRBJ2-7|TRBV6-5
CASSPLRASLEQYF
TGTGCCAGCAGTCCGTTGCGGGCCTCCCTCGAGCAGTACTTC
>NA|14|NA|TRBJ2-2|TRBV5-8
CASSSLVNTGELFF
TGTGCCAGCAGCTCTCTAGTGAACACCGGGGAGCTGTTTTTT
>NA|15|NA|TRBJ1-5|TRBV10-2
CASSDWQGNGQPQHF
TGCGCCAGCAGTGATTGGCAGGGCAATGGTCAGCCCCAGCATTTT
>NA|14|TRBD1|TRBJ1-5|TRBV7-6
CASSLESGGQPQHF
TGTGCCAGCAGCTTAGAGTCAGGGGGTCAGCCCCAGCATTTT
>NA|16|NA|TRBJ2-1|TRBV9
CASSPQGGLSNNEQFF
TGTGCCAGCAGCCCCCAAGGGGGACTGTCAAACAATGAGCAGTTCTTC
>NA|15|NA|TRBJ2-7|TRBV11-2
CASSSSMTDEYEQYF
TGTGCCAGCAGCTCCTCCATGACAGACGAATACGAGCAGTACTTC
>NA|15|NA|TRBJ2-5|TRBV7-6
CASSKRTDRGETQYF
TGTGCCAGCAGCAAACGGACAGACCGGGGAGAGACCCAGTACTTC
>few|17|NA|TRBJ1-2|TRBV4-1
CASSQEPQPGGGYGYTF
TGCGCCAGCAGCCAAGAGCCCCAGCCCGGGGGTGGCTATGGCTACACCTTC
>NA|14|NA|TRBJ1-1|TRBV14
CASEKVGGAGEAFF
TGTGCCAGCGAAAAGGTCGGGGGAGCCGGTGAAGCTTTCTTT
>NA|20|TRBD2|TRBJ2-7|TRBV28
CASSLGFGTLSGSLTYEQYF
TGTGCCAGCAGTTTAGGATTCGGAACTCTTAGCGGGAGCCTCACCTACGAGCAGTACTTC
>NA|13|NA|TRBJ2-7|TRBV4-1
CASSFRQNYEQYF
TGCGCCAGCAGCTTCCGACAGAACTACGAGCAGTACTTC
>once|16|TRBD1|TRBJ2-7|TRBV18
CASSPRQGANSYEQYF
TGTGCCAGCTCACCGAGACAGGGAGCCAATTCCTACGAGCAGTACTTC
>NA|15|NA|TRBJ2-1|TRBV19
CASSIDRDGFNEQFF
TGTGCCAGTAGTATAGACAGGGATGGGTTCAATGAGCAGTTCTTC
>NA|14|TRBD2|TRBJ2-1|TRBV5-1
CASRGTNEGIEQFF
TGCGCCAGCAGAGGGACTAATGAGGGGATAGAGCAGTTCTTC
>NA|15|NA|TRBJ2-6|TRBV29-1
CSVEGIQGGANVLTF
TGCAGCGTTGAGGGAATCCAGGGCGGGGCCAACGTCCTGACTTTC
>NA|16|NA|TRBJ2-3|TRBV5-8
CASSLGTLGEVDTQYF
TGTGCCAGCAGCCTGGGGACCCTGGGCGAGGTAGATACGCAGTATTTT
>NA|16|NA|TRBJ2-1|TRBV15
CATSRGQRGRKNEQFF
TGTGCCACCAGCAGAGGGCAGAGGGGCCGGAAAAATGAGCAGTTCTTC
>NA|15|TRBD2|TRBJ2-1|TRBV5-1
CASSLGGRARNEQFF
TGCGCCAGCAGCTTGGGCGGGAGGGCCCGCAATGAGCAGTTCTTC
>NA|16|NA|TRBJ2-1|TRBV2
CASSEGTVLSYNEQFF
TGTGCCAGCAGTGAAGGCACAGTCCTCAGCTACAATGAGCAGTTCTTC
>NA|15|NA|TRBJ2-3|TRBV11-1
CASSPVRGITDTQYF
TGTGCCAGCAGCCCAGTCCGGGGGATCACGGATACGCAGTATTTT
>NA|14|TRBD2|TRBJ2-1|TRBV4-1
CASSHKPLADEQFF
TGCGCCAGCAGCCACAAGCCACTAGCGGATGAGCAGTTCTTC
>NA|16|TRBD1|TRBJ1-2|TRBV29-1
CSVTGTGSAKNYGYTF
TGCAGCGTCACGGGGACAGGGTCCGCTAAGAACTATGGCTACACCTTC
>once|14|NA|TRBJ2-7|TRBV7-9
CASSLISQSYEQYF
TGTGCCAGCAGCTTAATCAGCCAGTCCTACGAGCAGTACTTC
>NA|14|TRBD1|TRBJ2-7|TRBV4-1
CASSQASRTGEQYF
TGCGCCAGCAGCCAAGCCTCCCGGACAGGCGAGCAGTACTTC
>few|15|NA|TRBJ1-5|TRBV19
CASSLGPPSNQPQHF
TGTGCCAGTAGTCTTGGGCCTCCTAGCAATCAGCCCCAGCATTTT
>NA|15|NA|TRBJ2-7|TRBV28
CASSLQIGQRYEQYF
TGTGCCAGCAGTTTACAGATAGGACAGCGCTACGAGCAGTACTTC
>NA|16|TRBD2|TRBJ2-3|TRBV10-3
CAIRAGTSASTDTQYF
TGTGCCATCAGGGCCGGGACTAGCGCGAGCACAGATACGCAGTATTTT
>NA|16|TRBD2|TRBJ2-2|TRBV7-6
CASARAGGPIPGELFF
TGTGCCAGCGCCCGAGCGGGAGGCCCCATTCCCGGGGAGCTGTTTTTT
>NA|14|NA|TRBJ2-7|TRBV7-9
CASSPRADSYEQYF
TGTGCCAGCAGCCCCAGAGCGGACTCCTACGAGCAGTACTTC
>NA|13|NA|TRBJ2-1|TRBV28
CASSLGVWSEQFF
TGTGCCAGCAGTTTAGGTGTGTGGAGTGAGCAGTTCTTC
>NA|16|NA|TRBJ2-1|TRBV9
CASSVEGGLSYNEQFF
TGTGCCAGCAGCGTAGAGGGGGGTCTCTCCTACAATGAGCAGTTCTTC
>NA|13|NA|TRBJ2-1|TRBV29-1
CSAYLSSYNEQFF
TGCAGCGCCTACCTAAGCTCCTACAATGAGCAGTTCTTC
>NA|14|NA|TRBJ2-1|TRBV2
CASFVQGTYNEQFF
TGTGCCAGCTTCGTACAGGGCACCTACAATGAGCAGTTCTTC
>NA|15|TRBD1|TRBJ1-1|TRBV4-3
CASREGTGRNTEAFF
TGCGCCAGCAGGGAGGGGACAGGGCGGAACACTGAAGCTTTCTTT
>NA|13|NA|TRBJ1-2|TRBV11-2
CASTNPVDYGYTF
TGTGCCAGCACCAACCCGGTTGACTATGGCTACACCTTC
>once|17|NA|TRBJ1-2|TRBV9
CASSVGDRDLEIYGYTF
TGTGCCAGCAGCGTAGGGGACCGGGACTTGGAGATCTATGGCTACACCTTC
>NA|14|TRBD1|TRBJ1-5|TRBV13
CASSLGTGNQPQHF
TGTGCCAGCAGCCTTGGGACAGGAAATCAGCCCCAGCATTTT
>NA|15|TRBD1|TRBJ2-3|TRBV2
CASRRTGIRQYTQYF
TGTGCCAGCAGACGGACAGGGATCCGCCAATATACGCAGTATTTT
>NA|16|TRBD2|TRBJ2-7|TRBV5-6
CASSFIPGTTHYEQYF
TGTGCCAGCAGCTTTATTCCCGGGACTACCCACTACGAGCAGTACTTC
>NA|13|NA|TRBJ2-1|TRBV29-1
CSVEVQGGNEQFF
TGCAGCGTTGAAGTACAGGGCGGGAATGAGCAGTTCTTC
>NA|15|NA|TRBJ2-7|TRBV2
CASKEIQLHSYEQYF
TGTGCCAGCAAGGAGATCCAGTTACACTCCTACGAGCAGTACTTC
>NA|16|NA|TRBJ1-5|TRBV5-1
CASSPEPRGGAQPQHF
TGCGCCAGCAGCCCGGAGCCCCGGGGGGGTGCTCAGCCCCAGCATTTT
>NA|15|TRBD2|TRBJ2-7|TRBV5-6
CASSLAASGSYEQYF
TGTGCCAGCAGCTTGGCTGCTAGCGGGAGCTACGAGCAGTACTTC
>once|18|TRBD2|TRBJ2-1|TRBV29-1
CSVEGLADTPHSYNEQFF
TGCAGCGTTGAGGGACTAGCGGACACACCACACTCCTACAATGAGCAGTTCTTC
>NA|14|NA|TRBJ1-1|TRBV6-5
CASSYAQRDTEAFF
TGTGCCAGCAGTTACGCACAGAGGGACACTGAAGCTTTCTTT
>once|15|TRBD1|TRBJ1-2|TRBV7-8
CASSLTSTGGDGYTF
TGTGCCAGCAGCTTAACCTCGACAGGGGGCGATGGCTACACCTTC
>few|15|TRBD1|TRBJ2-7|TRBV14
CASSQGQGYLYEQYF
TGTGCCAGCAGCCAGGGACAGGGTTACCTTTACGAGCAGTACTTC
>once|13|TRBD2|TRBJ2-7|TRBV7-2
CASSPSGGNEQYF
TGTGCCAGCAGCCCTAGCGGAGGGAACGAGCAGTACTTC
>NA|14|NA|TRBJ1-5|TRBV5-6
CASSLNQGNQPQHF
TGTGCCAGCAGCCTGAATCAGGGTAATCAGCCCCAGCATTTT
>NA|14|NA|TRBJ2-1|TRBV2
CATPRGGPYNEQFF
TGTGCCACCCCTCGGGGAGGCCCCTACAATGAGCAGTTCTTC
>NA|16|TRBD2|TRBJ2-7|TRBV18
CASSPGAGVLGYEQYF
TGTGCCAGCTCACCGGGAGCGGGAGTCTTAGGCTACGAGCAGTACTTC
>NA|17|TRBD2|TRBJ2-3|TRBV2
CASSVGTSVTSTDTQYF
TGTGCCAGCAGTGTTGGGACTAGCGTAACTAGCACAGATACGCAGTATTTT
>NA|14|NA|TRBJ2-1|TRBV7-9
CASSLARADNEQFF
TGTGCCAGCAGCTTAGCACGAGCGGACAATGAGCAGTTCTTC
>NA|13|NA|TRBJ1-1|TRBV19
CASSLGENTEAFF
TGTGCCAGTAGCCTCGGAGAGAACACTGAAGCTTTCTTT
>NA|13|NA|TRBJ2-1|TRBV6-5
CASGTSSDNEQFF
TGTGCCAGCGGGACGTCTAGCGACAATGAGCAGTTCTTC